Below, one TCR beta chain is given with its context. The antigen remains unidentified. Per germline, CDR1 SGHAT and CDR2 FQNNGV. The junction had 8 bases not matched to a gene; V was cut back by 5 bases and J by 4 bases. CDR3 length: 17 amino acids. The entry originates in a study of OX40 agonist ivuxolimab in advanced cancers. About the research overall: Prior therapy, whether anti-PD-1, anti-PD-L1 or anti-CTLA-4, was allowed, and about 40% had some.

Method: immunoSEQ multiplex PCR; TCRdb's copy keeps in-frame clones and lacks some. The top ten clones hold roughly 1.5% of a sample with about 53,000 clones, approximately 91% of them seen once. Baseline was the first blood sampling point, followed by cycle 4 day 1 and cycle 7 day 1. Broader study findings: Clonal expansion was seen in CD4+ and CD8+ blood T cells by week 6 at 0.1 to 3.0 mg/kg.

Specimen: CD4+ or CD8+ T cells sorted from blood, collected in a trial of the OX40 agonist ivuxolimab. This clonotype originated in an adult with an advanced solid tumor such as melanoma, head and neck, liver or kidney cancer. The gene calls are TRBV11-2 and TRBJ2-3; 14 bases align to TRBD2. DNA for the CDR3: TGTGCCAGCAGCCTAGGGACTAGCGGGAGTAGGGCAGATACGCAGTATTTT. Protein sequence: CASSLGTSGSRADTQYF.